A selection of T cell receptor beta chains follows, all from one sample in a study of blood T cell repertoires in COVID-19. Profiling relied on immunoSEQ multiplex PCR, and the TCRdb table lists in-frame clones only, not all of them. The sample has approximately 24,000 clones, about 89% seen once. Sequenced: peripheral blood. These receptors were collected from a man aged 65-85 years with COVID-19, enrolled during active disease. Each CDR3 is given with its conserved first and last residue. Each record gives: V gene, CDR3 protein.

TRBV7-2,CASSLVGRSGEQYF
TRBV5-1,CASSLSSGQGGGEQFF
TRBV6-1,CASSEQGSTDTQYF
TRBV10-3,CAISTSGVLIEQYF
TRBV6-5,CASSYDQGINQYF
TRBV7-8,CASSLASGGGNQPQHF
TRBV5-1,CASSFGPGGTGELFF
TRBV19,CASSTRTGDYEQYF
TRBV7-9,CASSLGTGEGETQYF
TRBV30,CAWSGQALYGYTF
TRBV7-9,CASSPEGASNQPQHF
TRBV6-5,CASRWGQGPNSPLHF
TRBV15,CATSRARQGSNQPQHF
TRBV18,CASSPPGQGGTEAFF
TRBV6-5,CASGTGYNEQFF
TRBV4-1,CASSQGGDYYEQYF
TRBV19,CAGRQGVNSGYTF
TRBV27,CASSLSGAGYTF
TRBV10-1,CASSGGREQFF
TRBV5-6,CASSLVQRAFQETQYF
TRBV12-3/TRBV12-4,CASSDATDTQYF
TRBV30,CAWSTGLGGNQPQHF
TRBV25-1,CASSEYSGRNTGELFF
TRBV5-1,CASSKPGLAGPELGETQYF
TRBV7-9,CASSLRQGRETQYF
TRBV19,CASSATSGVSYNEQFF
TRBV14,CASSRRTVSGNTIYF
TRBV24-1,CATSHTSWAGYTF
TRBV7-9,CASSIRQGMETEAFF
TRBV11-2,CASSLGYGANYGYTF
TRBV5-1,CASSLGESSYNEQFF
TRBV4-2,CASSRDSGTSAGELFF
TRBV19,CASKARGVGDRDQETQYF
TRBV19,CASSIWAGYTEAFF
TRBV2,CASSESTPQPQHF
TRBV3-1/TRBV3-2,CPRSLSRLAGGPIGELFF
TRBV27,CASSLRGESYGYTF